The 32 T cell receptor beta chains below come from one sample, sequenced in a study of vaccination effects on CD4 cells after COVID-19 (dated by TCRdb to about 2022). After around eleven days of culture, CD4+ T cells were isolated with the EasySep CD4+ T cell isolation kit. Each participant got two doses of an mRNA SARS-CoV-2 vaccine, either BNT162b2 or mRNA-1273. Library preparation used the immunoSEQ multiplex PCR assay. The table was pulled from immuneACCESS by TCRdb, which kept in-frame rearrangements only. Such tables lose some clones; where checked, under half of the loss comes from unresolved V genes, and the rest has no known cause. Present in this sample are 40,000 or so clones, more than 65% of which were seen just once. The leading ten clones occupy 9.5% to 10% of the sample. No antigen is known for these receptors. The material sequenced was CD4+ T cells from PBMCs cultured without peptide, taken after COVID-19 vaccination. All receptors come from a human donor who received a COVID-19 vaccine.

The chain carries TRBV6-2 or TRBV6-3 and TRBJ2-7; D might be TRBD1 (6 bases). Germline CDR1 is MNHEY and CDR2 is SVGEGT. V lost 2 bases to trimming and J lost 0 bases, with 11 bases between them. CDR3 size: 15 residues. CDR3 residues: CASSYGTWISYEQYF. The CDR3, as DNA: TGTGCCAGCAGTTACGGGACATGGATCTCCTACGAGCAGTACTTC.

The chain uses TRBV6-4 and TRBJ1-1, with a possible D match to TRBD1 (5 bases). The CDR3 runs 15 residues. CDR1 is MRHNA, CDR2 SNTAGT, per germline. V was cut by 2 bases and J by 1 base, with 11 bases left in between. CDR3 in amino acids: CASSDGRRGNTEAFF. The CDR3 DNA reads TGTGCCAGCAGTGACGGGCGGAGGGGGAACACTGAAGCTTTCTTT.

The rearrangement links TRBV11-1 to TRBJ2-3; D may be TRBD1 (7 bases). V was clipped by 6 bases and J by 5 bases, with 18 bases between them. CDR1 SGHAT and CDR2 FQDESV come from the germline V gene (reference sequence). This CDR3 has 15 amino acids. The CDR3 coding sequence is TGTGCCAGCAGTTCAGGGGGGACTGTCGTAGATACGCAGTATTTT. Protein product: CASSSGGTVVDTQYF.

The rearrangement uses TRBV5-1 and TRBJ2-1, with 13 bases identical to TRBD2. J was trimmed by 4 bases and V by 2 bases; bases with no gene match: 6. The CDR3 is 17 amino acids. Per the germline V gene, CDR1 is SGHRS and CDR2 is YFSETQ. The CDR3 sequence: CASSLGGTSGAYNEQFF. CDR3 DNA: TGCGCCAGCAGCTTAGGTGGGACTAGCGGGGCTTACAATGAGCAGTTCTTC.

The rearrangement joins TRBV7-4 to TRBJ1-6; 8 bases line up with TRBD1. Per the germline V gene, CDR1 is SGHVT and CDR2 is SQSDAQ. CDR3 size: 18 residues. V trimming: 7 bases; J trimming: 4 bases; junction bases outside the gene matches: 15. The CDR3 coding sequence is TGTGCCAGCACCAGGGGGCAGGCCTTCCTCTTATATAATTCACCCCTCCACTTT. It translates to CASTRGQAFLLYNSPLHF.

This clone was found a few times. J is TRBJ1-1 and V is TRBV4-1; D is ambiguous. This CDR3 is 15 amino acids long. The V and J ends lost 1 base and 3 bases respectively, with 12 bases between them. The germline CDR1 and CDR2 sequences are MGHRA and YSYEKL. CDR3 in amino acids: CASSQGIGRDTEAFF. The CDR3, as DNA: TGCGCCAGCAGCCAAGGGATAGGGCGAGACACTGAAGCTTTCTTT.

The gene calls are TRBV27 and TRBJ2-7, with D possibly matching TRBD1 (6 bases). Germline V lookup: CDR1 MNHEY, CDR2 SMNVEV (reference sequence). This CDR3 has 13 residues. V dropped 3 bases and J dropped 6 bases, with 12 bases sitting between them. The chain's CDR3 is CASSFPGVAEQYF. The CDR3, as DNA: TGTGCCAGCAGTTTCCCAGGGGTGGCCGAGCAGTACTTC.

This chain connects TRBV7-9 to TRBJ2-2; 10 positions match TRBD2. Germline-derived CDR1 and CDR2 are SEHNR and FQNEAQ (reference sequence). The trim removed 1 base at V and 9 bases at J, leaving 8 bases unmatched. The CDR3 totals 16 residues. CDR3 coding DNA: TGTGCCAGCAGCTTAGGCCTAGCGGGAGCTGAGCGGGAGCTGTTTTTT. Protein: CASSLGLAGAERELFF.

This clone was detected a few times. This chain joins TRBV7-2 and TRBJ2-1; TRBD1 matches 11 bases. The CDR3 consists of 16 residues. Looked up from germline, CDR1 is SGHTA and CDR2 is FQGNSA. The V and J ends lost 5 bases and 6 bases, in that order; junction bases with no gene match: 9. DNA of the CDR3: TGTGCCAGCAGCCTCCAACTAGGGACAGGGGGCAATGAGCAGTTCTTC. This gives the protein CASSLQLGTGGNEQFF.

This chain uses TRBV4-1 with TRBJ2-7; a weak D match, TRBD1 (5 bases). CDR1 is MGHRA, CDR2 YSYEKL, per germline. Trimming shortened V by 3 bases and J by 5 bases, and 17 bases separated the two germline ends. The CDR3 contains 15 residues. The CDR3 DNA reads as TGCGCCAGCAGCCAGTTTATTCGGACATATAACGAGCAGTACTTC. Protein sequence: CASSQFIRTYNEQYF.

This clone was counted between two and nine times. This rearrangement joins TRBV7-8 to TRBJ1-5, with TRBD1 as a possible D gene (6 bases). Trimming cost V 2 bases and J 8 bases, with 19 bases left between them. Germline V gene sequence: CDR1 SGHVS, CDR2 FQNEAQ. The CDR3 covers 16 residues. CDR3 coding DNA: TGTGCCAGCAGCTTAAACCGTGTGCAGGGGAGGGAGCCCCAGCATTTT. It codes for CASSLNRVQGREPQHF. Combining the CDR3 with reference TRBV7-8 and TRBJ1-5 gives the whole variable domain GAGVSQSPRYKVAKRGQDVALRCDPISGHVSLFWYQQALGQGPEFLTYFQNEAQLDKSGLPSDRFFAERPEGSVSTLKIQRTQQEDSAVYLCASSLNRVQGREPQHFGDGTRLSIL.

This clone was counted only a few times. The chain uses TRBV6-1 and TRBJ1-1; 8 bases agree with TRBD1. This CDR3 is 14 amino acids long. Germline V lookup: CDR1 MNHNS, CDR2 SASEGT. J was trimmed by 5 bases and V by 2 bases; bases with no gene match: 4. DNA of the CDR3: TGTGCCAGCAGTGAAACAGGGGGAAGAACTGAAGCTTTCTTT. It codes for CASSETGGRTEAFF.

CDR3 protein: CASSQSGIQSYEQYF. The CDR3 DNA sequence: TGTGCCAGCAGCCAGTCAGGGATACAGAGCTACGAGCAGTACTTC. This chain uses TRBV3-1 (or the pseudogene TRBV3-2) with TRBJ2-7, with D tentatively TRBD1 (5 bases). Germline-derived CDR1 and CDR2 are LGHDT and YNNKEL (reference sequence). V shed 3 bases and J shed 3 bases, with 15 bases lying between them. This CDR3 spans 15 amino acids.

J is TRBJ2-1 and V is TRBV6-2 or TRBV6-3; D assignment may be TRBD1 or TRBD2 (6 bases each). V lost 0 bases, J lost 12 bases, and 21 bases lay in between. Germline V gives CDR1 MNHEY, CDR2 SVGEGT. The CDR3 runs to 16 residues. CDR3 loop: CASSYSMGGVSGGQFF. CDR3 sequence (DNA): TGTGCCAGCAGTTACTCGATGGGGGGCGTCTCTGGGGGGCAGTTCTTC.

The CDR3 DNA is TGTGCCACCAGCAGAGTGGTCAAGTCCAGTGGGGCCTCAGAAGCTTTCTTT. Translated, it gives CATSRVVKSSGASEAFF. This rearrangement joins TRBV15 to TRBJ1-1; D is possibly TRBD1 (5 bases). V was trimmed by 1 base and J by 8 bases, leaving 23 bases between them. The CDR3 has 17 residues. The germline gives CDR1 LNHNV, CDR2 YYDKDF (reference sequence).

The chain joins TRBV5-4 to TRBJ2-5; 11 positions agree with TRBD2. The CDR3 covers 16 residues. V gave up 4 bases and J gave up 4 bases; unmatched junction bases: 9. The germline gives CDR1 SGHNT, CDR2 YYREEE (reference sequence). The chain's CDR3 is CASSPDLAGGGETQYF. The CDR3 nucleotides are TGTGCCAGCAGCCCGGATCTAGCGGGGGGCGGAGAGACCCAGTACTTC. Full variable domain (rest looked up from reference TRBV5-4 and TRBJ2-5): ETGVTQSPTHLIKTRGQQVTLRCSSQSGHNTVSWYQQALGQGPQFIFQYYREEENGRGNFPPRFSGLQFPNYSSELNVNALELDDSALYLCASSPDLAGGGETQYFGPGTRLLVL.

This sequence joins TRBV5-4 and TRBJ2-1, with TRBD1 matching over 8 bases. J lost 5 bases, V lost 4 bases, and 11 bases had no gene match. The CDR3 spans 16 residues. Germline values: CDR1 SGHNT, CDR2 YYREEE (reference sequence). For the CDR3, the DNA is TGTGCCAGCAGCGGACAGGGTGGTGGGTGGGACAATGAGCAGTTCTTC. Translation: CASSGQGGGWDNEQFF.

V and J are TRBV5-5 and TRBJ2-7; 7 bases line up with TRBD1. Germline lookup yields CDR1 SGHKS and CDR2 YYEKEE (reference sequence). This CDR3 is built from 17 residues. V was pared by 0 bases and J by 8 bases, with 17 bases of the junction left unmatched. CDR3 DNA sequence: TGTGCCAGCAGCTTGGGATCGGACAGGTTTAGAGCGAGTCAGCAGTACTTC. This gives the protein CASSLGSDRFRASQQYF.

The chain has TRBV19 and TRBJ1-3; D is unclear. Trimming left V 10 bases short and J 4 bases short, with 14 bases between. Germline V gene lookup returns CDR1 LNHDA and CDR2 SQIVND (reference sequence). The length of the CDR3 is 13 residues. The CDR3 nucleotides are TGTGCCACCGCCGATCGGGCCGGAAACACCATATATTTT. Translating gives CATADRAGNTIYF. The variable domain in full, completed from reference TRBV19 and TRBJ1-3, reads DGGITQSPKYLFRKEGQNVTLSCEQNLNHDAMYWYRQDPGQGLRLIYYSQIVNDFQKGDIAEGYSVSREKKESFPLTVTSAQKNPTAFYLCATADRAGNTIYFGEGSWLTVV.

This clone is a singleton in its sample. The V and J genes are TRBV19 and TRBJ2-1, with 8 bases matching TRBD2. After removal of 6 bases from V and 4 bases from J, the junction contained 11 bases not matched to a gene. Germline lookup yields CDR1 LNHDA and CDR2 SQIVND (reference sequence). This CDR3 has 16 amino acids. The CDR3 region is CASRVGWASGYNEQFF. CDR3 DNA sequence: TGTGCCAGTAGGGTAGGCTGGGCTAGCGGGTACAATGAGCAGTTCTTC.

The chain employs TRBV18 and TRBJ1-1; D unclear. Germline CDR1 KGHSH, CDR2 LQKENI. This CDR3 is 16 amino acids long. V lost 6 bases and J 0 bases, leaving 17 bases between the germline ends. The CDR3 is CASSPNGPGMNTEAFF. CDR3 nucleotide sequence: TGTGCCAGCTCGCCGAACGGCCCTGGAATGAACACTGAAGCTTTCTTT.

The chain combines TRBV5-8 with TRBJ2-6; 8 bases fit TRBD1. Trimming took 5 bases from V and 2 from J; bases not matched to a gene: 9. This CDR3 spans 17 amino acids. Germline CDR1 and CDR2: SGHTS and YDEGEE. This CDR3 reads CASRTVAGGPGANVLTF. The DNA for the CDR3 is TGTGCCAGCAGGACCGTGGCAGGGGGCCCTGGGGCCAACGTCCTGACTTTC.

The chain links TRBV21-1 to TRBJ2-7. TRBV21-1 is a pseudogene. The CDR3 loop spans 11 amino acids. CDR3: CASSTSYEQYF. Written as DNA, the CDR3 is TGTGCCAGCAGCACCTCCTACGAGCAGTACTTC.

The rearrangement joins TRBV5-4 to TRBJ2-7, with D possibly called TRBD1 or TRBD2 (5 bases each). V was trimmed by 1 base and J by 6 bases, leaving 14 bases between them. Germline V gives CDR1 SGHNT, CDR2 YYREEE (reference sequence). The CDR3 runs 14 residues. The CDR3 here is CASSLRGGGPEQYF. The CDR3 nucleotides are TGTGCCAGCAGCTTGAGGGGTGGAGGTCCCGAGCAGTACTTC.

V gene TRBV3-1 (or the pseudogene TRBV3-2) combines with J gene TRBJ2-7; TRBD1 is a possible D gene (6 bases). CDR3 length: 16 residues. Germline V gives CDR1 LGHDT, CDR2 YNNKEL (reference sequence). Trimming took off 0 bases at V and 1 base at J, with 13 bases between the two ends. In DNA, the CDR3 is TGTGCCAGCAGCCAAGAAGAGGGGGTTCGTTCCTACGAGCAGTACTTC. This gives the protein CASSQEEGVRSYEQYF.

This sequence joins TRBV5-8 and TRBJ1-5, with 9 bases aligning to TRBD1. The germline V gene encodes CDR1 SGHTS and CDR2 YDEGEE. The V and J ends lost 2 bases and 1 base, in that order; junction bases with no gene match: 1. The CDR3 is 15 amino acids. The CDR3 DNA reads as TGTGCCAGCAGCTTTGGACAGGGGAGCAATCAGCCCCAGCATTTT. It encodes CASSFGQGSNQPQHF.

The CDR3 sequence: CASSDQGAAVTEAFF. The DNA of the CDR3 is TGCGCCAGCAGTGATCAGGGGGCCGCCGTCACTGAAGCTTTCTTT. The chain joins TRBV10-2 to TRBJ1-1; 8 nucleotides agree with TRBD1. Germline CDR1 and CDR2: WSHSY and SAAADI. The ends lost 3 bases at V and 4 bases at J; junction bases unmatched: 7. This CDR3 region has 15 residues.

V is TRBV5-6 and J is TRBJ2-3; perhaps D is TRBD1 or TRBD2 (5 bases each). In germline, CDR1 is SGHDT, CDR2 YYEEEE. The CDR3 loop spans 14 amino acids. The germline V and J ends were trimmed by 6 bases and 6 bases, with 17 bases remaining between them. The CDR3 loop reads CASTSSWGSDTQYF. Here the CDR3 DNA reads TGTGCCAGCACCTCCTCGTGGGGGTCGGATACGCAGTATTTT.

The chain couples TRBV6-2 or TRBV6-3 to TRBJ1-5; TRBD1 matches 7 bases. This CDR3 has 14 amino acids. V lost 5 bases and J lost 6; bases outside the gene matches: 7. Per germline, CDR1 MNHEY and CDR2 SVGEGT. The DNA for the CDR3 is TGTGCCAGCAGTCAACAGGGGTCCTTTCAGCCCCAGCATTTT. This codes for CASSQQGSFQPQHF.

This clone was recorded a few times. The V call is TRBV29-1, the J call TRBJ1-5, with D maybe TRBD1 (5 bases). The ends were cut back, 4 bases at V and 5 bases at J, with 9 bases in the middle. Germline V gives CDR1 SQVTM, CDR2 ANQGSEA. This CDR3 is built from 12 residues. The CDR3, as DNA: TGCAGCGTTGGGGCCAGGGATCAGCCCCAGCATTTT. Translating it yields CSVGARDQPQHF.

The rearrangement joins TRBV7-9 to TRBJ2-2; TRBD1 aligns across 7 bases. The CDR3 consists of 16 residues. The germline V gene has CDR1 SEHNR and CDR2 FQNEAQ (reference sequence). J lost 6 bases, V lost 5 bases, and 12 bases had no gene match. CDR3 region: CASSRRTGSVAGELFF. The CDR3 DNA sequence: TGTGCCAGCAGCCGCAGGACAGGATCGGTTGCCGGGGAGCTGTTTTTT.

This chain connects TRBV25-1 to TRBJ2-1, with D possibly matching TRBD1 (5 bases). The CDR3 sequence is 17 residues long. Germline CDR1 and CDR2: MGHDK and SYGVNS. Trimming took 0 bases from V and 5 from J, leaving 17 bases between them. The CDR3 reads CASSEYSQAYSHNEQFF. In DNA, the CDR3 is TGTGCCAGCAGTGAATATTCACAGGCCTATTCCCACAATGAGCAGTTCTTC.